Listed here are 23 T cell receptor beta chains from one sample, sequenced in a study of shared T cell receptors in the human thymus. Some clones are missing from TCRdb's copy, which holds only in-frame ones; the method was immunoSEQ multiplex PCR. The profile shows 720,000 or so clones, roughly 85% of them singletons. The same sample was also studied in work on human thymus T cells.

The sample was thymocytes. These receptors were collected from a girl in the first two years of life with a congenital heart defect.

This rearrangement joins TRBV6-1 to TRBJ2-7; 7 bases align to TRBD1. This CDR3 is 15 amino acids long. CDR1 is MNHNS and CDR2 is SASEGT in the germline V gene. V shed 6 bases, J shed 1 base, and the junction held 9 bases outside the gene matches. This CDR3 is CASSDAGTESYEQYF. CDR3 nucleotides: TGTGCCAGCAGCGACGCCGGGACAGAATCCTACGAGCAGTACTTC.

The chain employs TRBV28 and TRBJ1-5; D is uncertain. The germline CDR1 and CDR2 sequences are MDHEN and SYDVKM. V was cut by 2 bases and J by 7 bases, with 15 bases left in between. This CDR3 is 15 amino acids long. For the CDR3, the DNA is TGTGCCAGCAGTTTACAGGTCGAGGGATGCCAGCCCCAGCATTTT. This encodes CASSLQVEGCQPQHF. Variable domain in full (rest from reference TRBV28 and TRBJ1-5): DVKVTQSSRYLVKRTGEKVFLECVQDMDHENMFWYRQDPGLGLRLIYFSYDVKMKEKGDIPEGYSVSREKKERFSLILESASTNQTSMYLCASSLQVEGCQPQHFGDGTRLSIL.

The chain links TRBV7-6 to TRBJ1-1; 7 bases match TRBD1. The CDR3 extends over 15 amino acids. The V gene end was trimmed by 2 bases and the J gene end by 1 base; junction bases not matched to a gene: 4. CDR1 and CDR2 (germline): SGHVS, FNYEAQ. The CDR3 coding sequence is TGTGCCAGCAGCTTATTATCAGGGGGGAACACTGAAGCTTTCTTT. Amino acid sequence: CASSLLSGGNTEAFF. Combining the CDR3 with reference TRBV7-6 and TRBJ1-1 gives the whole variable domain GAGVSQSPRYKVTKRGQDVALRCDPISGHVSLYWYRQALGQGPEFLTYFNYEAQQDKSGLPNDRFSAERPEGSISTLTIQRTEQRDSAMYRCASSLLSGGNTEAFFGQGTRLTVV.

The chain is built from TRBV6-5 and TRBJ2-4; TRBD2 might be the D (5 bases). The germline gives CDR1 MNHEY, CDR2 SVGAGI. This CDR3 is 13 amino acids long. Trimming took off 11 bases at V and 4 bases at J, with 15 bases between the two ends. CDR3 bases: TGTGCCCCCTGGGGAGATAATAAAAACATTCAGTACTTC. Protein product: CAPWGDNKNIQYF.

This sequence joins TRBV7-2 and TRBJ1-6, with D possibly TRBD1 on 6 matching bases. CDR3 length: 13 residues. Trimming removed 8 bases from V and 6 bases from J, with 11 bases in between. The germline gives CDR1 SGHTA, CDR2 FQGNSA. CDR3 sequence: CASVQGFNSPLHF. DNA for the CDR3: TGTGCCAGCGTTCAGGGGTTTAATTCACCCCTCCACTTT.

This rearrangement joins TRBV6-5 to TRBJ1-6, with unresolved D. CDR3 length: 14 amino acids. Germline V gene sequence: CDR1 MNHEY, CDR2 SVGAGI. The V and J ends lost 6 bases and 0 bases respectively, with 6 bases between them. In nucleotides, the CDR3 is TGTGCCAGCAGGGTTAGCTCCTATAATTCACCCCTCCACTTT. This codes for CASRVSSYNSPLHF.

The V and J genes are TRBV2 and TRBJ2-1; the match to TRBD2 covers 7 bases. The CDR3 consists of 14 residues. CDR1 SNHLY and CDR2 FYNNEI come from the germline V gene. V trimming: 7 bases; J trimming: 4 bases; junction bases outside the gene matches: 7. The CDR3 reads CASTPGGKYNEQFF. Here the CDR3 DNA reads TGTGCCAGCACTCCGGGGGGAAAATACAATGAGCAGTTCTTC.

The genes are TRBV25-1 and TRBJ1-1; no reliable D call. The CDR3 has 13 residues. Germline V gene sequence: CDR1 MGHDK, CDR2 SYGVNS. The V gene lost 6 bases and the J gene lost 3 bases, with 11 bases spanning the gap. CDR3 in amino acids: CASRDSSDTEAFF. CDR3 DNA: TGTGCCAGCAGAGACTCTAGCGACACTGAAGCTTTCTTT.

J is TRBJ1-1 and V is TRBV5-1, with TRBD1 as a possible D gene (5 bases). This CDR3 is 15 amino acids long. Germline-derived CDR1 and CDR2 are SGHRS and YFSETQ. V lost 0 bases, J lost 6 bases, and 15 bases lay in between. As DNA, the CDR3 is TGCGCCAGCAGCTTGGACGGAGGGGAGCACGCTGAAGCTTTCTTT. The encoded protein is CASSLDGGEHAEAFF.

The V gene is TRBV4-3, the J gene TRBJ1-2; D gene unclear. The germline gives CDR1 LGHNA, CDR2 YSLEER. CDR3 length equals 16 residues. V was pared by 0 bases and J by 2 bases, with 13 bases between. CDR3 nucleotide sequence: TGCGCCAGCAGCCAAGATCTGCCGGGCGGGAACTATGGCTACACCTTC. Its translation is CASSQDLPGGNYGYTF.

The V and J genes are TRBV28 and TRBJ2-3; 9 positions agree with TRBD2. The CDR3 is 15 residues long. Trimming removed 7 bases from V and 1 base from J; junction bases left unmatched: 6. Germline loops: CDR1 MDHEN, CDR2 SYDVKM. This CDR3 reads CASKEERGGTDTQYF. The DNA of the CDR3 is TGTGCCAGCAAAGAGGAGCGGGGGGGCACAGATACGCAGTATTTT.

V and J are TRBV27 and TRBJ1-1, with TRBD1 matching 8 bases. Germline values: CDR1 MNHEY, CDR2 SMNVEV (reference sequence). Losses at the gene ends were 6 bases for V and 10 bases for J; bases not matched to a gene: 7. The CDR3 is 12 amino acids. The CDR3 sequence: CASSSGQGGAFF. Here the CDR3 DNA reads TGTGCCAGCAGCTCCGGACAGGGAGGAGCTTTCTTT.

V gene TRBV9 combines with J gene TRBJ2-5; 10 positions agree with TRBD1. The CDR3 loop spans 15 amino acids. Germline trimming cut 0 bases from V and 3 bases from J; bases unmatched to any gene: 2. Germline CDR1 is SGDLS and CDR2 is YYNGEE. The CDR3 reads CASSVVGTGEETQYF. Here the CDR3 DNA reads TGTGCCAGCAGCGTAGTGGGGACAGGGGAAGAGACCCAGTACTTC.

J is TRBJ2-7 and V is TRBV4-2; 11 bases fit TRBD2. The CDR3 has 17 residues. Germline loops: CDR1 LGHNA, CDR2 YNFKEQ. The V and J ends lost 0 bases and 3 bases, in that order; junction bases with no gene match: 7. The CDR3, as DNA: TGTGCCAGCAGCCAAGACCTCCGACTAGCGGGGAGCTACGAGCAGTACTTC. Translating gives CASSQDLRLAGSYEQYF.

The chain is built from TRBV27 and TRBJ1-5; D may be TRBD1 (6 bases). With 1 base removed from V and 6 bases from J, the gap between germline ends came to 16 bases. CDR1 is MNHEY, CDR2 SMNVEV, per germline (reference sequence). There are 16 residues in the CDR3. CDR3 coding DNA: TGTGCCAGCAGTTTATTCCACAGGGCCTGGGGTCAGCCCCAGCATTTT. This codes for CASSLFHRAWGQPQHF.

The chain employs TRBV9 and TRBJ2-5; D not resolved. Trimming took 4 bases from V and 0 from J, leaving 16 bases between them. This CDR3 is 16 amino acids long. The V gene's germline CDR1 is SGDLS and CDR2 YYNGEE. The CDR3 nucleotides are TGTGCCAGCAGCCCCCGACTCCTTCCCTACCAAGAGACCCAGTACTTC. Translated: CASSPRLLPYQETQYF.

The V gene is TRBV6-7, the J gene TRBJ1-1, with a possible D match to TRBD1 (5 bases). TRBV6-7 is placed among ORFs of uncertain function. V was cut by 7 bases and J by 0 bases, with 12 bases left in between. CDR3 length: 14 residues. The chain's CDR3 is CASNRSILNTEAFF. The CDR3 nucleotides are TGTGCCAGCAACAGGAGCATTCTGAACACTGAAGCTTTCTTT.

The V gene is TRBV6-5, the J gene TRBJ1-5; the D gene is possibly TRBD1 (6 bases). V was cut by 4 bases and J by 0 bases, with 13 bases left in between. Germline CDR1 MNHEY, CDR2 SVGAGI. CDR3 length equals 16 residues. The CDR3 spells CASSSGQPYSNQPQHF. CDR3 bases: TGTGCCAGCAGTTCTGGACAGCCCTATAGCAATCAGCCCCAGCATTTT.

CDR3 DNA sequence: TGTGCCAGCAGCTTAGTCCTATACGAGCAGTACTTC. This encodes CASSLVLYEQYF. The chain has TRBV11-2 and TRBJ2-7; unclear D gene. Germline V lookup: CDR1 SGHAT, CDR2 FQNNGV. The CDR3 is 12 residues long. V lost 1 base and J lost 4, with 5 bases in between. Full variable domain (remainder filled in from reference TRBV11-2 and TRBJ2-7): EAGVAQSPRYKIIEKRQSVAFWCNPISGHATLYWYQQILGQGPKLLIQFQNNGVVDDSQLPKDRFSAERLKGVDSTLKIQPAKLEDSAVYLCASSLVLYEQYFGPGTRLTVT.

The chain combines TRBV9 with TRBJ1-1, with 10 nucleotides matching TRBD1. The trim removed 4 bases at V and 2 bases at J, leaving 14 bases unmatched. This CDR3 region has 18 residues. From germline, CDR1 is SGDLS and CDR2 YYNGEE. The CDR3 DNA reads TGTGCCAGCAGCTCCCACGGGACAGGGGCCTTCATAAACACTGAAGCTTTCTTT. Its protein is CASSSHGTGAFINTEAFF.

The V gene is TRBV29-1, the J gene TRBJ2-5, with D perhaps TRBD1 (6 bases). Germline V gene lookup returns CDR1 SQVTM and CDR2 ANQGSEA. The CDR3 totals 13 residues. The germline V and J ends were trimmed by 2 bases and 5 bases, with 12 bases remaining between them. The chain's CDR3 is CSVERTRGETQYF. CDR3 DNA sequence: TGCAGCGTTGAACGGACGAGGGGGGAGACCCAGTACTTC.

The chain links TRBV5-4 to TRBJ1-2; the match to TRBD1 covers 8 bases. CDR1 is SGHNT, CDR2 YYREEE, per germline (reference sequence). V lost 2 bases, J lost 6 bases, and 15 bases stayed unmatched. The CDR3 contains 17 residues. The CDR3 is CASSFTSGTGGEDGYTF. DNA of the CDR3: TGTGCCAGCAGCTTTACGTCGGGCACAGGGGGTGAGGATGGCTACACCTTC.

This chain connects TRBV28 to TRBJ2-5, with 7 bases matching TRBD2. With the DNA end fitting TRBJ2-7 better, the J assignment may be wrong. This CDR3 region has 16 residues. The germline gives CDR1 MDHEN, CDR2 SYDVKM. The CDR3 spells CASSLRGARREGEQYF. Here the CDR3 DNA reads TGTGCCAGCAGTTTAAGGGGCGCAAGAAGGGAGGGCGAGCAGTACTTC.